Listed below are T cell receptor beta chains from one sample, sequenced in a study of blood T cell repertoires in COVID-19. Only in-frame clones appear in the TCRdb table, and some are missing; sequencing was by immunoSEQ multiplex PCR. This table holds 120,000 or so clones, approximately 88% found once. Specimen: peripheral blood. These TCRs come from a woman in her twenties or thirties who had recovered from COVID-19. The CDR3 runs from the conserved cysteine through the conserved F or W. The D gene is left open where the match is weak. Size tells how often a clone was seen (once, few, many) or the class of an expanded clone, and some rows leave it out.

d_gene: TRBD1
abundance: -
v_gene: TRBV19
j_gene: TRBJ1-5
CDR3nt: TGTGCCAGTAGTATCGGTCGAGGGGGACAGGGTAGGAGCAATCAGCCCCAGCATTTT
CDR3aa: CASSIGRGGQGRSNQPQHF

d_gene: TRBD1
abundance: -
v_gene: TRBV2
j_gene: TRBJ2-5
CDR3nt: TGTGCCAGCAGTACCCTCGGACAGGGACAAGAGCCCCAGTACTTC
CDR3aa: CASSTLGQGQEPQYF

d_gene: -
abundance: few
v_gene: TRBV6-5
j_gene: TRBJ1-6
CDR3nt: TGTGCCAGCAGTTACTCTGGGCGGACTGGTGGTTCACCCCTCCACTTT
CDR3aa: CASSYSGRTGGSPLHF

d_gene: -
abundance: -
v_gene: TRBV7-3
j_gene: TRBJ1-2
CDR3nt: TGTGCCAGCAGCTTAACAGGGCAGGGTGGCTACACCTTC
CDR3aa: CASSLTGQGGYTF

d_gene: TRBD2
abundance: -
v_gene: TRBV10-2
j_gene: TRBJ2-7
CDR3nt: TGCGCCAGCAGTGAGTCGCTAAGGGGACTAGCGGGCCTACGCTACGAGCAGTACTTC
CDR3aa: CASSESLRGLAGLRYEQYF

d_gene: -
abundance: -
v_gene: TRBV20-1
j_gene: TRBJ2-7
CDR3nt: TGCAGTGCTAGTGATGGTAGCCGCCTGCACTTC
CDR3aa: CSASDGSRLHF

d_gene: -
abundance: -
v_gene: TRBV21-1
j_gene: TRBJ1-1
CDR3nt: TGTGCCAGCAGCAAAGCAAACAGGGGTAGCACTGAAGCTTTCTTT
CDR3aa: CASSKANRGSTEAFF

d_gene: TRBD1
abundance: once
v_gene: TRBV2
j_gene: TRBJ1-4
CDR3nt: TGTGCCAGCAGCGGGGACAGGAGCAATGAAAAACTGTTTTTT
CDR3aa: CASSGDRSNEKLFF

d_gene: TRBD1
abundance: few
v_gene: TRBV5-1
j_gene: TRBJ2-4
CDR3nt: TGCGCCAGCAGCGGCGGGACAGGGGGTGCAAACATTCAGTACTTC
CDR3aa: CASSGGTGGANIQYF

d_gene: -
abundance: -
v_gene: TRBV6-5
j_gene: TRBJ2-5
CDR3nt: TGTGCCAGCAGTTCCCAGGTTATCCAAGAGACCCAGTACTTC
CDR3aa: CASSSQVIQETQYF

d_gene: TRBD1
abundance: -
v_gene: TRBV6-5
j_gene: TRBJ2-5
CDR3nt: TGTGCCAGCAGTTACTCGAACAGGGGGCAGGGAGAGACCCAGTACTTC
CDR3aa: CASSYSNRGQGETQYF

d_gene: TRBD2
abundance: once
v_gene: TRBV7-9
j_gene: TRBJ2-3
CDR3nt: TGTGCCAGCAGTCGACCTGGCGGGGGAGATACGCAGTATTTT
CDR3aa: CASSRPGGGDTQYF

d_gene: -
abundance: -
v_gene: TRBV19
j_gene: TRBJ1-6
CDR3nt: TGTGCCAGTAGTCCACCCGCGACAGGACGGTATTCACCCCTCCACTTT
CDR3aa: CASSPPATGRYSPLHF

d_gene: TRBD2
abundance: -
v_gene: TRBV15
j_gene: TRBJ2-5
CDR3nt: TGTGCCACCAGCAGAGAAGTAGCGGGGGACCAAGAGACCCAGTACTTC
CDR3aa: CATSREVAGDQETQYF

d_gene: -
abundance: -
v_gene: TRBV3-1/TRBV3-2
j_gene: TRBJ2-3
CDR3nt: TGTGCCAGCAGCCAGAGTTTGACAGGAGCCCCAGCTTTT
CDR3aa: CASSQSLTGAPAF

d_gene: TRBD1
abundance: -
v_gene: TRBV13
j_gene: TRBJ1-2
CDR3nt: TGTGCCAGCAGCCGACAGGGTACAGTCGATTTTAACTATGGCTACACCTTC
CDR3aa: CASSRQGTVDFNYGYTF

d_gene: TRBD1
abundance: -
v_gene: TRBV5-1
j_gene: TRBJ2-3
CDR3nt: TGCGCCAGCAGCTTGGAAGGACAGGGGGTTGGTACGCAGTATTTT
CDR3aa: CASSLEGQGVGTQYF

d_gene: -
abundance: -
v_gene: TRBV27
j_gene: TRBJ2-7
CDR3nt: TGTGCCAGCAGTTTATCGCCAGGGGCAGGGGAGCAGTACTTC
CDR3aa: CASSLSPGAGEQYF

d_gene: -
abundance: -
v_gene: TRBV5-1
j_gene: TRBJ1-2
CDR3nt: TGCGCCAGCAGCTCCTCCAACAGGGATAACTATGGCTACACCTTC
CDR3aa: CASSSSNRDNYGYTF

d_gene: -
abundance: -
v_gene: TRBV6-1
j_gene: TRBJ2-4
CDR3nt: TGTGCCAGCAGTGATCCCTCTTGGGGGCCCCTAGCCAAAAACATTCAGTACTTC
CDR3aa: CASSDPSWGPLAKNIQYF

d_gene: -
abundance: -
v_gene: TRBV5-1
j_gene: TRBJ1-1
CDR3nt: TGCGCCAGCAGTCAAGACTTGGGGGGAAAGACTGAAGCTTTCTTT
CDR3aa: CASSQDLGGKTEAFF

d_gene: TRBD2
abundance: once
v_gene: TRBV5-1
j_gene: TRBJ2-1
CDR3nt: TGCGCCAGCAGCATTAGCGGGGGGGCTTACAATGAGCAGTTCTTC
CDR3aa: CASSISGGAYNEQFF

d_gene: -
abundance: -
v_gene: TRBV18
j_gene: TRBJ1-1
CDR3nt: TGTGCCAGCTCACCGGGGGGGAACACTGAAGCTTTCTTT
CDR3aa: CASSPGGNTEAFF

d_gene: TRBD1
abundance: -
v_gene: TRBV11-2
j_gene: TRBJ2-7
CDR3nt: TGTGCCAGCAGCTACGGGACAGCCGGGACCTACGAGCAGTACTTC
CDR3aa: CASSYGTAGTYEQYF

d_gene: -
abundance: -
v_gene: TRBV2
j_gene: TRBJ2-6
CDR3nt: TGTGCCAGCAGTGAAATGGACAGATACACCTCTGGGGCCAACGTCCTGACTTTC
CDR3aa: CASSEMDRYTSGANVLTF

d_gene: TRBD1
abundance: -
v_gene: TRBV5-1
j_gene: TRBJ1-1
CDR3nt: TGCGCCAGCAGCTTGACCACCGGGACAGGGGCGCTCGGGGCTGAAGCTTTCTTT
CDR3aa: CASSLTTGTGALGAEAFF

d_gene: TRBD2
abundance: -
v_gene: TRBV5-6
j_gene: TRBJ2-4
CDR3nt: TGTGCCAGCAGCGGAATTGGGACTAGCGCCGGCGTGGGAAACATTCAGTACTTC
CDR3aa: CASSGIGTSAGVGNIQYF

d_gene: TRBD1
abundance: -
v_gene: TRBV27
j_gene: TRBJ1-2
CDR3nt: TGTGCCAGCAGATCTACGGGACAGGTTTGGTATAACTATGGCTACACCTTC
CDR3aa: CASRSTGQVWYNYGYTF

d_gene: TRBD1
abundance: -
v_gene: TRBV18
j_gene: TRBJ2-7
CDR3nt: TGTGCCAGCTCAATCACAGGGGGCTCCTACGAGCAGTACTTC
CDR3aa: CASSITGGSYEQYF

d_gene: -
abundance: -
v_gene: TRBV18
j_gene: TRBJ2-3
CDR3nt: TGTGCCAGCTCACCAGTCAGCGGGAGCACAGATACGCAGTATTTT
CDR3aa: CASSPVSGSTDTQYF

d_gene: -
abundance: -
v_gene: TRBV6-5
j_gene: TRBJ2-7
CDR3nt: TGTGCCAGCACGGGGAGAAGCTCCTACGAGCAGTACTTC
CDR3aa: CASTGRSSYEQYF

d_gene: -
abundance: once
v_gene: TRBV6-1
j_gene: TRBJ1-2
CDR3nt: TGTGCCAGCAGTGAGAGGGAATTCCCGGGCTACACCTTC
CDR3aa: CASSEREFPGYTF

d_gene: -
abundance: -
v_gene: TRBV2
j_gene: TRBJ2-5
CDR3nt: TGTGCCAGCAGCGGGACAAAACAAGAGACCCAGTACTTC
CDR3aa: CASSGTKQETQYF

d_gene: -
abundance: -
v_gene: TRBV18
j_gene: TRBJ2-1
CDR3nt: TGTGCCAGCTCACCCCTTGCCAGCTCCTACAATGAGCAGTTCTTC
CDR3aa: CASSPLASSYNEQFF

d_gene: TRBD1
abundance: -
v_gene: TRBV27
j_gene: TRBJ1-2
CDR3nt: TGTGCCAGCAGCAGAAAAGGACAGGTCGACGATCACTATGGCTACACCTTC
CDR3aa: CASSRKGQVDDHYGYTF

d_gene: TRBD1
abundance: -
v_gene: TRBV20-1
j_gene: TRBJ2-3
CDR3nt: TGCAGTGCTAGTGGACAGGGGCTGGGGTTACGGGTCACAGATACGCAGTATTTT
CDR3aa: CSASGQGLGLRVTDTQYF

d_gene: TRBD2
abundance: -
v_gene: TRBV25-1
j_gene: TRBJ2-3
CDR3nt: TGTGCCAGCAGTGAACGGGAGGCGGATACGCAGTATTTT
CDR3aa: CASSEREADTQYF

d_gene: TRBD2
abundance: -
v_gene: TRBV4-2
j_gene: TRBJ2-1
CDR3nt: TGTGCCAGCAGCCATCGGGCCGGGACTAGCGGCTACAATGAGCAGTTCTTC
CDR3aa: CASSHRAGTSGYNEQFF

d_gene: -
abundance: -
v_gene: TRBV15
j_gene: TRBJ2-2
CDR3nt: TGTGCCACCAGCAGCTGGGACTCCAAAACCGGGGAGCTGTTTTTT
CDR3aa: CATSSWDSKTGELFF

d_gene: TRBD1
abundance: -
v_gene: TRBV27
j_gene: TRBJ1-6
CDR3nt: TGTGCCAGCAGTCAGGGGGTCTCCTATAATTCACCCCTCCACTTT
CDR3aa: CASSQGVSYNSPLHF

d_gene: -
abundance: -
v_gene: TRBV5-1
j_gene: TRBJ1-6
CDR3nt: TGCGCCAGCAGCGAGTCGGGCGGACAACTCCGTAATTCACCCCTCCATTTT
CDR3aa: CASSESGGQLRNSPLHF

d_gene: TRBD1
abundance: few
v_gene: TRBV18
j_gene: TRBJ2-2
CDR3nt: TGTGCCAGCACTGGGACAGGGGGCTCGAACGGGGAGCTGTTTTTT
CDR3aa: CASTGTGGSNGELFF